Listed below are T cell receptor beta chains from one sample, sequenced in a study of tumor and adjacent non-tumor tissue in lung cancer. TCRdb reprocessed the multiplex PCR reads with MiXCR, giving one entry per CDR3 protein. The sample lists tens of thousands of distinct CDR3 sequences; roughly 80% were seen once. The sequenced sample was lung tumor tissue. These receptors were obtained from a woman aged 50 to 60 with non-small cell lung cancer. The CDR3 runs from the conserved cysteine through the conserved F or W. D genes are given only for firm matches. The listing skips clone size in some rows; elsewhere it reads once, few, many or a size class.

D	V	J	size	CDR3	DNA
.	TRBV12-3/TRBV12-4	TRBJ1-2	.	CASRLGDDYTF	TGTGCCAGCAGATTAGGAGATGACTACACCTTC
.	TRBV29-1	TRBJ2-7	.	CRVHGVYEQYF	TGCAGGGTTCACGGTGTCTACGAACAGTACTTC
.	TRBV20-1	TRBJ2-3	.	CSARSGDTCTDTQYF	TGCAGTGCTAGATCCGGGGACACTTGCACAGATACGCAGTATTTT
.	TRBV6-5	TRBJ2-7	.	CASRGRTKGVAYEQYF	TGTGCCAGCAGGGGCCGGACTAAAGGCGTCGCCTACGAGCAGTACTTC
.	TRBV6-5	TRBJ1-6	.	CASILQEANSPLHF	TGTGCCAGCATACTACAGGAGGCCAATTCACCCCTCCATTTT
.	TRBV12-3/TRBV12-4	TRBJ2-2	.	CVNSGHGAVTGELFF	TGTGTCAACAGTGGACATGGGGCTGTGACCGGGGAGCTGTTTTTT
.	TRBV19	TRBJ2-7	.	CASSICLDYEQYF	TGTGCCAGTAGTATCTGCCTAGACTACGAACAGTACTTC
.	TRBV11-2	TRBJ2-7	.	CASSLMDGSKQYF	TGTGCCAGCAGCCTAATGGACGGGAGTAAGCAGTACTTC
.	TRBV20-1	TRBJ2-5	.	CNAPNINFQETQYF	TGCAATGCTCCGAACATTAACTTTCAAGAGACCCAGTATTTC
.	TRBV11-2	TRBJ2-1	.	CASQKWQGYNEQFF	TGTGCCAGCCAGAAGTGGCAGGGCTACAATGAGCAGTTCTTC
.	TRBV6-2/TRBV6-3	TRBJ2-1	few	CASSSTSYNEQFF	TGTGCCAGCAGTTCAACCTCCTACAATGAGCAGTTCTTC
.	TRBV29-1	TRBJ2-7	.	CSLAIRDETYDHYF	TGCAGCCTTGCCATAAGGGACGAAACCTACGACCATTACTTC
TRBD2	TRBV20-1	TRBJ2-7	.	CSVSGRSSYEQYF	TGCAGTGTGAGCGGGAGGAGCTCCTACGAGCAATACTTC
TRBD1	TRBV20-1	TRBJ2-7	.	CSDRASGQPYEQYF	TGCAGTGATAGAGCGTCGGGACAGCCATACGAGCAGTACTTC
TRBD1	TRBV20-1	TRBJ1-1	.	CSVRDPVTGTNTEAFF	TGCAGTGTTAGAGATCCCGTGACAGGGACGAACACCGAAGCTTTCTTT
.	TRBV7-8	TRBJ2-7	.	CASSLVRTNTYKQYF	TGTGCCAGCAGCCTAGTCAGAACTAATACCTACAAGCAGTATTTC
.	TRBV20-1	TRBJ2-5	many	CSARDGARPLWTQYF	TGCAGTGCTAGAGATGGGGCTAGGCCCCTGTGGACCCAGTACTTC
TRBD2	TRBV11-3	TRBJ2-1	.	CTSSSGLAGGFREQFF	TGTACCAGCAGCTCCGGACTAGCGGGAGGATTTCGTGAGCAGTTCTTC
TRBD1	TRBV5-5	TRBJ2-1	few	CASSLGTDNEQLF	TGTGCCAGTAGCTTGGGGACAGACAATGAGCAGTTATTC
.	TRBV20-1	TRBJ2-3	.	CSTVQGAYTQYF	TGCAGTACAGTACAGGGTGCATATACGCAGTATTTT